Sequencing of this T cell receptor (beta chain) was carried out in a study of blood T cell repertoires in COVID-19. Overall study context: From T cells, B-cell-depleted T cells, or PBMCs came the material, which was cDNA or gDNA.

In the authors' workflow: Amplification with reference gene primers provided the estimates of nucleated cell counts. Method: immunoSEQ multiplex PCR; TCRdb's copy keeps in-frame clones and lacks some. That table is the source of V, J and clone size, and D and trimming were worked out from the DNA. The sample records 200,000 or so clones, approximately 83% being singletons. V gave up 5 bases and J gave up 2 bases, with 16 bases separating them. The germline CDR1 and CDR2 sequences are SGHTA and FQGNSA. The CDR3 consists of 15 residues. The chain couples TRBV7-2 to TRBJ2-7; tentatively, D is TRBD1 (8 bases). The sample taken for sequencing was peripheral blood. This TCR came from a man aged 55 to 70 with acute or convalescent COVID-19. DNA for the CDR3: TGTGCCAGCAGCGAGCGGGACAGGCGAGCCTACGAGCAGTACTTC. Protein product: CASSERDRRAYEQYF.